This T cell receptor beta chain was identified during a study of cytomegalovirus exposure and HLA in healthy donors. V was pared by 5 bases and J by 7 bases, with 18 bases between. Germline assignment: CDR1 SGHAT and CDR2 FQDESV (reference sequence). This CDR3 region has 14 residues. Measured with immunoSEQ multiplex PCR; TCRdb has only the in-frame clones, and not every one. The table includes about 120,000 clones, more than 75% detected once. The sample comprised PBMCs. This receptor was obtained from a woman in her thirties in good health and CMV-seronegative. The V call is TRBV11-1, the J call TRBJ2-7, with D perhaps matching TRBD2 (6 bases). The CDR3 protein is CASSKSGSLGEQYF. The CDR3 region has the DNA TGTGCCAGCAGCAAGAGCGGGTCCCTGGGGGAGCAGTACTTC.